Each of the 25 T cell receptor beta chains below was sequenced from the same sample in a study of T cell responses to AZD1222 COVID-19 vaccine. The repertoire was sequenced with immunoSEQ multiplex PCR; TCRdb's copy has only in-frame clones and lacks some. The repertoire holds some 95,000 clones, with 86% as singletons. Sequences were derived from peripheral blood, sampled on day 0 of AZD1222 vaccination. These receptors originate from an adult in good health.

The chain recombines TRBV6-5 with TRBJ1-3; D is ambiguous. Germline V gene data show CDR1 as MNHEY and CDR2 as SVGAGI. V lost 7 bases and J lost 0, with 13 bases in between. The CDR3 spans 15 residues. The DNA for the CDR3 is TGTGCCAGCACCGGGCGACTGGACTCTGGAAACACCATATATTTT. Its translation: CASTGRLDSGNTIYF.

DNA of the CDR3: TGCAGTGCTAGACACCAAGAGACCCAGTACTTC. Translating gives CSARHQETQYF. This chain uses TRBV20-1 with TRBJ2-5, with D unclear. The V end was cut by 2 bases, the J end by 0 bases, with 1 base between. The CDR3 is 11 residues long. Per germline, CDR1 DFQATT and CDR2 SNEGSKA (reference sequence).

V usage is TRBV18 and J usage is TRBJ2-3, with D possibly matching TRBD1 (6 bases). The CDR3 is made up of 15 amino acids. CDR1 is KGHSH and CDR2 is LQKENI in the germline V gene. Between the trimmed V and J ends, which lost 2 bases and 6 bases, there was a span of 15 bases. CDR3 region: CASSPSTGHGDTQYF. The CDR3 DNA reads TGTGCCAGCTCACCATCAACAGGGCACGGGGATACGCAGTATTTT.

The chain's CDR3 is CASSHFLAGGPGEQYF. The CDR3 DNA is TGTGCCAGCAGCCACTTCCTAGCGGGCGGACCCGGCGAGCAGTACTTC. This chain links TRBV3-1 (or the pseudogene TRBV3-2) with TRBJ2-7; 8 bases are a match to TRBD2. With V trimmed by 3 bases and J by 6 bases, 13 bases remained unmatched. The CDR3 is made up of 16 amino acids. Looked up from germline, CDR1 is LGHDT and CDR2 is YNNKEL (reference sequence).

The chain joins TRBV24-1 to TRBJ1-4; maybe TRBD1 (6 bases). CDR3 length: 15 residues. Between the trimmed V and J ends, which lost 4 bases and 7 bases, there was a span of 15 bases. Germline V gene lookup returns CDR1 KGHDR and CDR2 SFDVKD. This chain's CDR3 is CATSDGTSGTEKLFF. The CDR3 bases are TGTGCCACCAGTGACGGGACATCTGGAACTGAAAAACTGTTTTTT.

The J gene is TRBJ1-3, the V gene TRBV7-2; D unresolved. The germline CDR1 and CDR2 sequences are SGHTA and FQGNSA. The CDR3 consists of 14 residues. Trimming pared 5 bases from V and 0 bases from J, leaving 8 bases between. The CDR3 here is CASSPPSSGNTIYF. CDR3 nucleotide sequence: TGTGCCAGCAGCCCTCCCAGCTCTGGAAACACCATATATTTT.

In this sample, this clone turned up once. The V gene is TRBV6-6, the J gene TRBJ2-7; 7 nucleotides agree with TRBD1. The CDR3 totals 13 residues. Unmatched junction bases numbered 4, after V lost 5 bases and J lost 3 bases. The V gene's germline CDR1 is MNHNY and CDR2 SVGAGI (reference sequence). CDR3 residues: CASSTGDNYEQYF. In DNA, the CDR3 is TGTGCCAGCAGTACAGGGGACAACTACGAGCAGTACTTC.

This clone was observed a few times. V usage is TRBV5-4 and J usage is TRBJ2-7; D uncertain. The CDR3 totals 14 residues. Trimming pared 0 bases from V and 0 bases from J, leaving 7 bases between. Germline lookup yields CDR1 SGHNT and CDR2 YYREEE (reference sequence). Here the CDR3 DNA reads TGTGCCAGCAGCTTGGATGCCCGCTCCTACGAGCAGTACTTC. Amino acid sequence: CASSLDARSYEQYF.

CDR3 bases: TGTGCCAGCAGCCAAGGAGGGGACTCTGGAAACACCATATATTTT. Translation: CASSQGGDSGNTIYF. The chain uses TRBV3-1 (or the pseudogene TRBV3-2) and TRBJ1-3; weak D call: TRBD1 (5 bases). The CDR3 spans 15 residues. Trimming stripped 1 base from V and 0 bases from J, with 7 bases between. Germline V lookup: CDR1 LGHDT, CDR2 YNNKEL (reference sequence).

This chain connects TRBV19 to TRBJ1-1; 8 positions match TRBD1. The ends lost 0 bases at V and 5 bases at J; junction bases unmatched: 2. Germline V gene lookup returns CDR1 LNHDA and CDR2 SQIVND (reference sequence). There are 14 residues in the CDR3. The CDR3 protein is CASSIDQGATEAFF. The CDR3 coding sequence is TGTGCCAGTAGTATAGATCAGGGGGCGACTGAAGCTTTCTTT.

In this sample, this clone turned up once. This chain uses TRBV7-2 with TRBJ1-1; D is ambiguous. Between the trimmed V and J ends, which lost 4 bases and 10 bases, there was a span of 16 bases. Germline lookup yields CDR1 SGHTA and CDR2 FQGNSA. The CDR3 is 13 amino acids. The CDR3 nucleotides are TGTGCCAGCAGCTACGTAACTCGGGATAGAGCTTTCTTT. Amino acids: CASSYVTRDRAFF.

The rearrangement links TRBV6-1 to TRBJ2-7; D remains unclear. This CDR3 spans 14 amino acids. CDR1 and CDR2 (germline): MNHNS, SASEGT. V lost 1 base to trimming and J lost 0 bases, with 7 bases between them. The CDR3 DNA reads TGTGCCAGCAGTGAAGACCGATACTCCTACGAGCAGTACTTC. Protein sequence: CASSEDRYSYEQYF.

The genes are TRBV5-1 and TRBJ1-1; 7 nucleotides agree with TRBD1. V lost 2 bases and J lost 4; bases outside the gene matches: 5. The germline V gene has CDR1 SGHRS and CDR2 YFSETQ. The CDR3 is 14 residues long. CDR3 in DNA: TGCGCCAGCAGCTTCGGGCAGGGGGGCACTGAAGCTTTCTTT. It yields the protein CASSFGQGGTEAFF.

The chain carries TRBV30 and TRBJ2-7; 7 bases are a match to TRBD2. With V trimmed by 1 base and J by 3 bases, 6 bases remained unmatched. Per germline, CDR1 GTSNPN and CDR2 SVGIG (reference sequence). The CDR3 consists of 14 residues. The CDR3 DNA reads as TGTGCCTGGAGTGAGACGGGGGGTTTCTACGAGCAGTACTTC. Protein: CAWSETGGFYEQYF.

V gene TRBV6-5 combines with J gene TRBJ1-5; 7 bases are a match to TRBD1. Germline values: CDR1 MNHEY, CDR2 SVGAGI. The CDR3 totals 14 residues. V dropped 1 base and J dropped 5; count of bases not matched to a gene: 2. The CDR3 is CASSYLRGHQPQHF. CDR3 nucleotides: TGTGCCAGCAGTTACTTGAGGGGGCATCAGCCCCAGCATTTT.

J is TRBJ1-4 and V is TRBV18; D is unclear. The CDR3 sequence is 14 residues long. Germline assignment: CDR1 KGHSH and CDR2 LQKENI. Trimming stripped 3 bases from V and 5 bases from J, with 10 bases between. The CDR3 spells CASSPQTRNEKLFF. In nucleotides, the CDR3 is TGTGCCAGCTCACCTCAGACCAGAAATGAAAAACTGTTTTTT.

The table lists this clone with a few counts. The chain is built from TRBV2 and TRBJ1-2; TRBD1 aligns across 9 bases. V lost 8 bases to trimming and J lost 4 bases; unmatched junction nucleotides: 8. The germline gives CDR1 SNHLY, CDR2 FYNNEI. This CDR3 is 14 amino acids long. The CDR3 DNA reads TGTGCCAGCGGAGATGAGACAGGGGGCTATGGCTACACCTTC. Translated, it gives CASGDETGGYGYTF.

The J gene is TRBJ2-3, the V gene TRBV5-4; no definite D call. The CDR3 has 13 amino acids. V was shortened by 6 bases and J by 0 bases, with 8 bases between the two germline ends. Germline-derived CDR1 and CDR2 are SGHNT and YYREEE (reference sequence). The CDR3 here is CASNLGSTDTQYF. DNA of the CDR3: TGTGCCAGCAACCTAGGCAGCACAGATACGCAGTATTTT.

This clone was observed a single time. The chain's CDR3 is CASSTQPPYEQYF. The DNA for the CDR3 is TGTGCCAGCAGTACCCAACCACCTTACGAGCAGTACTTC. This rearrangement joins TRBV6-6 to TRBJ2-7; unclear D gene. V was shortened by 5 bases and J by 4 bases, with 12 bases between the two germline ends. This CDR3 contains 13 residues. Germline assignment: CDR1 MNHNY and CDR2 SVGAGI (reference sequence).

This clone was observed a few times. This chain connects TRBV7-3 to TRBJ1-1; D gene ambiguous. The germline V gene encodes CDR1 SGHTA and CDR2 FQGTGA. The CDR3 covers 13 residues. Trimming stripped 2 bases from V and 0 bases from J, with 4 bases between. CDR3 loop: CASSLSMNTEAFF. CDR3 coding DNA: TGTGCCAGCAGCTTATCCATGAACACTGAAGCTTTCTTT.

V gene TRBV15 combines with J gene TRBJ2-5, with 8 nucleotides matching TRBD2. Germline lookup yields CDR1 LNHNV and CDR2 YYDKDF (reference sequence). After removal of 5 bases from V and 5 bases from J, the junction contained 7 bases not matched to a gene. The CDR3 contains 14 residues. CDR3 bases: TGTGCCACCAGCGAGCGGCGGGGGGTTGAGACCCAGTACTTC. Its protein is CATSERRGVETQYF.

V usage is TRBV4-2 and J usage is TRBJ1-6, with D possibly TRBD1 on 6 matching bases. The germline CDR1 and CDR2 sequences are LGHNA and YNFKEQ. The CDR3 runs 15 residues. V dropped 0 bases and J dropped 8 bases, with 11 bases sitting between them. CDR3 region: CASSQDPGEDSPLHF. For the CDR3, the DNA is TGTGCCAGCAGCCAAGACCCAGGGGAGGATTCACCCCTCCACTTT.

A few counts support this clone. CDR3: CASSYTVNTEAFF. DNA for the CDR3: TGTGCCAGCAGCTATACAGTGAACACTGAAGCTTTCTTT. The chain uses TRBV11-2 and TRBJ1-1; no definite D call. Deletions cut 4 bases from V and 0 bases from J, with 6 bases between. The CDR3 loop spans 13 amino acids. Looked up from germline, CDR1 is SGHAT and CDR2 is FQNNGV.

The gene calls are TRBV29-1 and TRBJ2-1, with 10 bases matching TRBD2. J lost 1 base, V lost 7 bases, and 4 bases had no gene match. Germline CDR1 is SQVTM and CDR2 is ANQGSEA. CDR3 length equals 14 residues. The CDR3 is CSAYSGRSYNEQFF. CDR3 DNA sequence: TGCAGCGCATATAGCGGGAGGTCCTACAATGAGCAGTTCTTC.

This chain links TRBV29-1 with TRBJ1-1; D may be TRBD1 (5 bases). The CDR3 is 12 residues long. V was cut by 7 bases and J by 7 bases, with 16 bases left in between. The germline CDR1 and CDR2 sequences are SQVTM and ANQGSEA. CDR3 DNA sequence: TGCAGCGGCCATCAGGGAGGGCGTGAAGCTTTCTTT. Its protein product is CSGHQGGREAFF. Full variable domain (missing parts from reference TRBV29-1 and TRBJ1-1): SAVISQKPSRDICQRGTSLTIQCQVDSQVTMMFWYRQQPGQSLTLIATANQGSEATYESGFVIDKFPISRPNLTFSTLTVSNMSPEDSSIYLCSGHQGGREAFFGQGTRLTVV.